A single sample gave rise to the 10 T cell receptor beta chains below, sequenced in a study of cytomegalovirus exposure and HLA in healthy donors. The PCR made use of 60 Vbeta and 13 Jbeta primers. This table comes from immunoSEQ multiplex PCR, and its TCRdb copy is limited to in-frame clones, with some not included. The table records some 120,000 clones, 70% to 75% of them present only once. Sequencing was done on a sample of PBMCs. The receptors were gathered from a woman between 35 and 50 years old in good health and CMV-seropositive.

CDR3 protein: CASSYSNEQFF. The CDR3 bases are TGTGCCAGCAGCTATAGCAATGAGCAGTTCTTC. This chain connects TRBV5-6 to TRBJ2-1; D is uncertain. Per the germline V gene, CDR1 is SGHDT and CDR2 is YYEEEE. The CDR3 is made up of 11 amino acids. V dropped 3 bases and J dropped 6 bases, with 4 bases sitting between them.

V usage is TRBV7-6 and J usage is TRBJ2-5; 10 nucleotides align to TRBD2. Looked up from germline, CDR1 is SGHVS and CDR2 is FNYEAQ. The junction had 13 bases not matched to a gene; V was cut back by 1 base and J by 2 bases. The CDR3 spans 19 residues. This CDR3 reads CASSLVPDSASGGQETQYF. The CDR3, as DNA: TGTGCCAGCAGCTTAGTTCCGGACTCGGCTAGCGGGGGTCAAGAGACCCAGTACTTC.

J is TRBJ2-5 and V is TRBV7-9; 8 bases line up with TRBD1. The ends lost 3 bases at V and 0 bases at J; junction bases unmatched: 3. The CDR3 spans 15 residues. Germline V gives CDR1 SEHNR, CDR2 FQNEAQ (reference sequence). CDR3 residues: CASSFRTGNQETQYF. CDR3 DNA sequence: TGTGCCAGCAGCTTTAGGACAGGGAACCAAGAGACCCAGTACTTC.

The chain uses TRBV28 and TRBJ2-2, with a tentative D call TRBD1 (5 bases). Trimming removed 2 bases from V and 7 bases from J, with 23 bases in between. Germline loops: CDR1 MDHEN, CDR2 SYDVKM. The CDR3 extends over 18 amino acids. CDR3 loop: CASSLLPKRQKRSGELFF. The CDR3 DNA reads TGTGCCAGCAGTTTACTTCCTAAGAGACAGAAGAGGAGCGGGGAGCTGTTTTTT.

This clone was detected only a few times. The gene calls are TRBV19 and TRBJ2-1; D gene uncertain. The CDR3 has 13 residues. Trimming left V 6 bases short and J 3 bases short, with 9 bases between. Germline V gives CDR1 LNHDA, CDR2 SQIVND (reference sequence). CDR3 bases: TGTGCCAGTAGGTATAAACTCTACAATGAGCAGTTCTTC. It specifies CASRYKLYNEQFF.

This chain links TRBV5-1 with TRBJ1-5; 9 nucleotides agree with TRBD1. The ends lost 4 bases at V and 3 bases at J; junction bases unmatched: 5. Germline V lookup: CDR1 SGHRS, CDR2 YFSETQ. The length of the CDR3 is 15 residues. CDR3: CASSLGTGNNQPQHF. The CDR3 region has the DNA TGCGCCAGCAGCCTGGGGACAGGGAACAATCAGCCCCAGCATTTT.

This clone has a single count. V usage is TRBV19 and J usage is TRBJ2-7; maybe TRBD1 (6 bases). V was shortened by 4 bases and J by 6 bases, with 16 bases between the two germline ends. The CDR3 is made up of 14 amino acids. Looked up from germline, CDR1 is LNHDA and CDR2 is SQIVND (reference sequence). CDR3 residues: CASSRRDIDREQYF. CDR3 sequence (DNA): TGTGCCAGTAGTAGACGGGACATCGACCGCGAGCAGTACTTC.

The CDR3 region has the DNA TGTGCCAGCAGCTCCGATAACATCCAAGAGACCCAGTACTTC. As protein: CASSSDNIQETQYF. This chain links TRBV7-2 with TRBJ2-5; D remains unclear. V was pared by 4 bases and J by 1 base, with 10 bases between. The CDR3 contains 14 residues. Germline V gene sequence: CDR1 SGHTA, CDR2 FQGNSA.

This clone was counted only a few times. CDR3 bases: TGTGCCAGCTCAGCCTACAGGGAGGGGACAGATACGCAGTATTTT. Translation: CASSAYREGTDTQYF. The rearrangement links TRBV18 to TRBJ2-3; TRBD2 is a possible D gene (7 bases). The CDR3 runs to 15 residues. V was clipped by 5 bases and J by 3 bases, with 15 bases between them. Germline V gives CDR1 KGHSH, CDR2 LQKENI.

The chain has TRBV7-3 and TRBJ1-1; D is possibly TRBD1 (5 bases). V lost 5 bases and J lost 0, with 13 bases in between. The CDR3 contains 15 residues. Germline V lookup: CDR1 SGHTA, CDR2 FQGTGA. This CDR3 is CASSLRGQVNTEAFF. The DNA for the CDR3 is TGTGCCAGCAGCCTCCGCGGACAAGTGAACACTGAAGCTTTCTTT.